The 9 T cell receptor beta chains listed next were all sequenced from one sample in a study of blood T cell repertoires in COVID-19. The data were produced by immunoSEQ multiplex PCR, yet TCRdb's version contains in-frame clones alone and is incomplete. Among roughly 430,000 clones listed, more than 70% were seen once. Sample: PBMCs or T cells enriched from blood (not recorded which). The receptors come from a woman between 18 and 30 years old who had been exposed to COVID-19.

The chain couples TRBV5-8 to TRBJ1-6, with D perhaps TRBD1 (6 bases). Trimming shortened V by 3 bases and J by 10 bases, and 20 bases separated the two germline ends. Germline V CDR1 and CDR2: SGHTS, YDEGEE. The CDR3 totals 16 residues. The CDR3 is CASSSWTRGYDSPLHF. The DNA for the CDR3 is TGTGCCAGCAGCTCATGGACCAGGGGTTACGACTCACCCCTCCACTTT.

This clone showed up just a few times. The chain carries TRBV6-4 and TRBJ2-1; no clear D. The CDR3 extends over 17 amino acids. Germline V gene lookup returns CDR1 MRHNA and CDR2 SNTAGT. Deletions cut 0 bases from V and 4 bases from J, with 16 bases between. CDR3 residues: CASSDSYSTPSYNEQFF. The CDR3, as DNA: TGTGCCAGCAGTGACTCATACTCCACCCCTTCTTACAATGAGCAGTTCTTC.

This sequence joins TRBV24-1 and TRBJ1-5, with D unclear. Looked up from germline, CDR1 is KGHDR and CDR2 is SFDVKD. The V and J ends lost 3 bases and 7 bases respectively, with 21 bases between them. The CDR3 runs to 17 residues. The CDR3 nucleotides read TGTGCCACCAGTGATCCAACGGGATTCACCGGGGAGCAGCCCCAGCATTTT. It is translated as CATSDPTGFTGEQPQHF.

This clone has more than one count but fewer than ten. This chain connects TRBV14 to TRBJ1-2, with no clear D. Looked up from germline, CDR1 is SGHDN and CDR2 is FVKESK. The V and J ends lost 5 bases and 3 bases respectively, with 10 bases between them. This CDR3 has 13 residues. CDR3 bases: TGTGCCAGCAGCTCGTCGGTACACTATGGCTACACCTTC. Amino acids: CASSSSVHYGYTF.

The V gene is TRBV7-6, the J gene TRBJ2-3; no clear D. The CDR3 length is 15 residues. V was trimmed by 1 base and J by 4 bases, leaving 12 bases between them. Germline V gene lookup returns CDR1 SGHVS and CDR2 FNYEAQ. CDR3 in amino acids: CASSLGVFEADTQYF. The CDR3 bases are TGTGCCAGCAGCTTAGGAGTGTTTGAGGCAGATACGCAGTATTTT.

The J gene is TRBJ2-3, the V gene TRBV5-1; the D gene is possibly TRBD1 (7 bases). V was shortened by 6 bases and J by 6 bases, with 14 bases between the two germline ends. The germline gives CDR1 SGHRS, CDR2 YFSETQ. CDR3 length: 13 amino acids. The chain's CDR3 is CASNQGGRDTQYF. The CDR3 region has the DNA TGCGCCAGCAATCAGGGGGGACGCGATACGCAGTATTTT.

The gene calls are TRBV3-1 (or the pseudogene TRBV3-2) and TRBJ2-7; a possible D gene is TRBD2 (6 bases). This CDR3 is 12 amino acids long. Trimming stripped 11 bases from V and 0 bases from J, with 11 bases between. CDR1 and CDR2 (germline): LGHDT, YNNKEL (reference sequence). The DNA for the CDR3 is TGTGCCGCGGGGTTGAGCTCCTACGAGCAGTACTTC. As protein: CAAGLSSYEQYF.

The V call is TRBV4-2, the J call TRBJ2-3; D not certain. Trimming cost V 1 base and J 1 base, with 9 bases left between them. Germline values: CDR1 LGHNA, CDR2 YNFKEQ. This CDR3 is built from 15 residues. CDR3 sequence (DNA): TGTGCCAGCAGCCAAGGTCCTCAGGGCACAGATACGCAGTATTTT. Residues: CASSQGPQGTDTQYF.

The V call is TRBV7-8, the J call TRBJ1-2; D is unresolved. The CDR3 is 16 amino acids. Trimming pared 6 bases from V and 3 bases from J, leaving 20 bases between. Looked up from germline, CDR1 is SGHVS and CDR2 is FQNEAQ. This chain's CDR3 is CASRIAPGVSDYGYTF. CDR3 nucleotides: TGTGCCAGCAGAATAGCCCCCGGGGTTAGCGACTATGGCTACACCTTC. Supplemented by reference TRBV7-8 and TRBJ1-2, the full variable domain reads GAGVSQSPRYKVAKRGQDVALRCDPISGHVSLFWYQQALGQGPEFLTYFQNEAQLDKSGLPSDRFFAERPEGSVSTLKIQRTQQEDSAVYLCASRIAPGVSDYGYTFGSGTRLTVV.